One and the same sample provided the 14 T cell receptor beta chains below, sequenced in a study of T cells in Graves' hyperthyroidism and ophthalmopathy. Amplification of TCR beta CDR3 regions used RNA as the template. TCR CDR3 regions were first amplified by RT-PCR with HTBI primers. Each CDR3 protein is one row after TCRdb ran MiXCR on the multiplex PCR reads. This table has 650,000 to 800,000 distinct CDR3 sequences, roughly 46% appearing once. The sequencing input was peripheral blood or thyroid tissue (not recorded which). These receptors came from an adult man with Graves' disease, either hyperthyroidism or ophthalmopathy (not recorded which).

The CDR3 spells CSVEGTSYGYTF. The CDR3 coding sequence is TGCAGCGTTGAAGGGACAAGCTATGGCTACACCTTC. This sequence joins TRBV29-1 and TRBJ1-2; D may be TRBD1 (5 bases). The germline CDR1 and CDR2 sequences are SQVTM and ANQGSEA. The CDR3 runs 12 residues. V lost 1 base and J lost 4, with 7 bases in between.

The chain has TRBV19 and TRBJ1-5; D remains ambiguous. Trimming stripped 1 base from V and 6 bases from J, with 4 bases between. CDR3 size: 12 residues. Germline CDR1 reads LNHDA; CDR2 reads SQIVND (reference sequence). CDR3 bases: TGTGCCAGTAGTATAGGAGGTCAGCCCCAGCATTTT. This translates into CASSIGGQPQHF.

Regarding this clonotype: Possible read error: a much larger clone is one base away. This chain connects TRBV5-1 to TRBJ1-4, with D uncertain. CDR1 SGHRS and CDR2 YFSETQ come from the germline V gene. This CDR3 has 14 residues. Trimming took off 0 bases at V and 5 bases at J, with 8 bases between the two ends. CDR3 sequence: CASSLGLRNEKLFF. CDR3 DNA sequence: TGCGCCAGCAGCTTGGGGTTACGGAATGAAAAACTGTTTTTT.

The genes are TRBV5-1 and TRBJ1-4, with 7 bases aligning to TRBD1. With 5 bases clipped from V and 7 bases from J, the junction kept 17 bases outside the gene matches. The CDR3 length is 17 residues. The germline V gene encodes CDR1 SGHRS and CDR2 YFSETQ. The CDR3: CASSFTGAAGGGEKLFF. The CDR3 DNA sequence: TGCGCCAGCAGTTTTACAGGGGCTGCTGGGGGCGGTGAAAAACTGTTTTTT.

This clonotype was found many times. CDR3 DNA: TGCAGCGTTGGTGGGACAGGAGCTAATAATTCACCCCTCCACTTT. Encoded protein: CSVGGTGANNSPLHF. The chain carries TRBV29-1 and TRBJ1-6, with 8 bases aligning to TRBD1. Per germline, CDR1 SQVTM and CDR2 ANQGSEA. The trim removed 4 bases at V and 5 bases at J, leaving 7 bases unmatched. The CDR3 loop spans 15 amino acids.

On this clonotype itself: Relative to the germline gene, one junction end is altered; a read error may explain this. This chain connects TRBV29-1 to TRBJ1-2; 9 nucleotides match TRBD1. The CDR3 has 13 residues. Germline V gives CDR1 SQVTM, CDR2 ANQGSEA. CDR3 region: CSVEDGQGSGYTF. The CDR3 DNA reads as TGCAGCGTAGAAGATGGACAGGGGAGTGGCTACACCTTC. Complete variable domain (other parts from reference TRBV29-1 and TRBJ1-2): SAVISQKPSRDICQRGTSLTIQCQVDSQVTMMFWYRQQPGQSLTLIATANQGSEATYESGFVIDKFPISRPNLTFSTLTVSNMSPEDSSIYLCSVEDGQGSGYTFGSGTRLTVV.

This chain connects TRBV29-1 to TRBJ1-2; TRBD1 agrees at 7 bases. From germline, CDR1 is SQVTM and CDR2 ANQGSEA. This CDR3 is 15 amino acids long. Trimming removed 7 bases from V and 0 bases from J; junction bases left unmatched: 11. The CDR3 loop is CSAGAGTDTNYGYTF. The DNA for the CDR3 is TGCAGCGCTGGGGCAGGGACAGACACTAACTATGGCTACACCTTC.

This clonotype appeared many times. This CDR3 reads CASTYGFAGNTIYF. CDR3 sequence (DNA): TGTGCCAGCACTTACGGTTTTGCTGGAAACACCATATATTTT. The chain couples TRBV2 to TRBJ1-3, with no clear D. The CDR3 contains 14 residues. Germline lookup yields CDR1 SNHLY and CDR2 FYNNEI. Trimming cost V 7 bases and J 2 bases, with 12 bases left between them.

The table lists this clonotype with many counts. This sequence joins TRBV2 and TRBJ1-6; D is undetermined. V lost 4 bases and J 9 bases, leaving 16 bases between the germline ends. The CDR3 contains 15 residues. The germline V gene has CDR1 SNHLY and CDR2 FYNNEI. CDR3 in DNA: TGTGCCAGCAGTGCTTTGGCAGATGGTAGTTCACCCCTCCACTTT. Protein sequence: CASSALADGSSPLHF.

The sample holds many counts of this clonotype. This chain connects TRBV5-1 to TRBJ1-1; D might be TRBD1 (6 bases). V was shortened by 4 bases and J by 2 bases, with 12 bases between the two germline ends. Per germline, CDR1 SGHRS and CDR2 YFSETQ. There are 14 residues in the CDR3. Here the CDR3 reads CASSHGQLNTEAFF. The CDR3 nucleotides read TGCGCCAGCAGCCATGGACAGTTAAACACTGAAGCTTTCTTT.

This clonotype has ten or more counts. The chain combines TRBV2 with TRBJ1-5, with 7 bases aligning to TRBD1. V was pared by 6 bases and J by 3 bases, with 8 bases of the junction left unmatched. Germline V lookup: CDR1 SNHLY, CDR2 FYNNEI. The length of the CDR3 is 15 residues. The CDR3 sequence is CASRRQGDHNQPQHF. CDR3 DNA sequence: TGTGCCAGCAGACGCCAGGGGGACCACAATCAGCCCCAGCATTTT. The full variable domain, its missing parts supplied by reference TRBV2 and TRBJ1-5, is EPEVTQTPSHQVTQMGQEVILRCVPISNHLYFYWYRQILGQKVEFLVSFYNNEISEKSEIFDDQFSVERPDGSNFTLKIRSTKLEDSAMYFCASRRQGDHNQPQHFGDGTRLSIL.

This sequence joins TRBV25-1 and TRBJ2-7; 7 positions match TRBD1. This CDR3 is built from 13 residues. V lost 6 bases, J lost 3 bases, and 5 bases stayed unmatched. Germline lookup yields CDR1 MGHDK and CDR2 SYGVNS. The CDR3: CASSVGGNYEQYF. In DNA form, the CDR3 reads TGTGCCAGCAGCGTAGGGGGCAACTACGAGCAGTACTTC.

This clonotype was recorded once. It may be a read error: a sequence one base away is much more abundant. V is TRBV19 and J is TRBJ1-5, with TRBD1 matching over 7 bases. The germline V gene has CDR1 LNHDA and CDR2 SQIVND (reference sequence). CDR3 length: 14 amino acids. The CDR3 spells CTSRGQAGHQPQHF. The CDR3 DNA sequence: TGTACCAGTAGAGGACAGGCGGGCCATCAGCCCCAGCATTTT.

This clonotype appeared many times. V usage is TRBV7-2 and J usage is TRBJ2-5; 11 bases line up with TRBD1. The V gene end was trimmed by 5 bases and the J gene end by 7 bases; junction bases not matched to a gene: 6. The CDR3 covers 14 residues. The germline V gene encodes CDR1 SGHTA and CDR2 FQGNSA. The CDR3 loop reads CASSHSDRGRTQYF. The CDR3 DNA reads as TGTGCCAGCAGCCACTCGGACAGGGGGCGGACCCAGTACTTC.